Following are 10 T cell receptor beta chains from one sample sequenced in a study of siplizumab effects on memory and regulatory T cells. Clones were sequenced by immunoSEQ multiplex PCR, and TCRdb holds only the in-frame ones, with some missing. The table shows tens of thousands of clones, with approximately 93% occurring only once. Sequencing was done on a sample of CD8+ T cells sorted from blood. The receptors were sampled from a human donor in good health.

This chain links TRBV2 with TRBJ1-1; D is ambiguous. Germline V gene data show CDR1 as SNHLY and CDR2 as FYNNEI. The CDR3 contains 13 residues. Trimming removed 8 bases from V and 1 base from J, with 11 bases in between. The CDR3 here is CASGGSGNTEAFF. The CDR3 bases are TGTGCCAGCGGAGGGTCAGGGAACACTGAAGCTTTCTTT. The whole variable domain, filled in from reference TRBV2 and TRBJ1-1, reads EPEVTQTPSHQVTQMGQEVILRCVPISNHLYFYWYRQILGQKVEFLVSFYNNEISEKSEIFDDQFSVERPDGSNFTLKIRSTKLEDSAMYFCASGGSGNTEAFFGQGTRLTVV.

This chain uses TRBV14 with TRBJ2-1; no clear D. Germline V lookup: CDR1 SGHDN, CDR2 FVKESK. Trimming left V 2 bases short and J 6 bases short, with 8 bases between. The CDR3 loop spans 13 amino acids. CDR3 nucleotides: TGTGCCAGCAGCCAATGGGGTGGCAATGAGCAGTTCTTC. Its protein is CASSQWGGNEQFF.

The chain joins TRBV27 to TRBJ1-1; 7 nucleotides match TRBD1. The CDR3 totals 15 residues. Germline lookup yields CDR1 MNHEY and CDR2 SMNVEV (reference sequence). Germline trimming cut 1 base from V and 1 base from J; bases unmatched to any gene: 3. CDR3 region: CASSLYSGGNTEAFF. The CDR3 DNA reads TGTGCCAGCAGTTTATATTCAGGGGGGAACACTGAAGCTTTCTTT.

The J gene is TRBJ2-7, the V gene TRBV2; D unresolved. The germline V and J ends were trimmed by 1 base and 7 bases, with 8 bases remaining between them. Per the germline V gene, CDR1 is SNHLY and CDR2 is FYNNEI. The CDR3 length is 12 residues. The chain's CDR3 is CASSEGTREQYF. DNA of the CDR3: TGTGCCAGCAGTGAAGGGACCAGAGAGCAGTACTTC.

The V gene is TRBV9, the J gene TRBJ2-2; no reliable D call. V was clipped by 0 bases and J by 6 bases, with 9 bases between them. Germline assignment: CDR1 SGDLS and CDR2 YYNGEE. This CDR3 has 14 amino acids. The CDR3 is CASSVGLFPGELFF. The DNA for the CDR3 is TGTGCCAGCAGCGTAGGCCTTTTCCCCGGGGAGCTGTTTTTT.

CDR3 region: CASIPFGRVQDTQYF. CDR3 nucleotide sequence: TGTGCCAGCATCCCCTTCGGCAGGGTGCAAGATACGCAGTATTTT. The chain has TRBV6-1 and TRBJ2-3, with D possibly matching TRBD1 (5 bases). The CDR3 has 15 residues. CDR1 is MNHNS and CDR2 is SASEGT in the germline V gene. The V end lost 7 bases, the J end lost 5 bases, and 19 bases lay between the germline ends.

The chain has TRBV5-4 and TRBJ1-2; D is ambiguous. Germline CDR1 and CDR2: SGHNT and YYREEE (reference sequence). The CDR3 loop spans 14 amino acids. The V and J ends lost 0 bases and 5 bases respectively, with 11 bases between them. CDR3 sequence (DNA): TGTGCCAGCAGCTTGGAACAGAACCCTTATGGCTACACCTTC. It encodes CASSLEQNPYGYTF.

V gene TRBV5-5 combines with J gene TRBJ2-5, with D unclear. CDR3 length: 14 residues. Germline lookup yields CDR1 SGHKS and CDR2 YYEKEE (reference sequence). Trimming left V 0 bases short and J 2 bases short, with 8 bases between. CDR3 in amino acids: CASSLDLEQETQYF. The CDR3 nucleotides are TGTGCCAGCAGCTTGGATCTAGAACAAGAGACCCAGTACTTC.

The chain uses TRBV18 and TRBJ2-5; D may be TRBD2 (5 bases). The V gene lost 8 bases and the J gene lost 3 bases, with 22 bases spanning the gap. Per the germline V gene, CDR1 is KGHSH and CDR2 is LQKENI. The CDR3 runs 16 residues. CDR3 region: CASSPGREKGKETQYF. In DNA form, the CDR3 reads TGTGCCAGCAGCCCGGGTAGGGAGAAGGGAAAAGAGACCCAGTACTTC. Complete variable domain (other parts from reference TRBV18 and TRBJ2-5): NAGVMQNPRHLVRRRGQEARLRCSPMKGHSHVYWYRQLPEEGLKFMVYLQKENIIDESGMPKERFSAEFPKEGPSILRIQQVVRGDSAAYFCASSPGREKGKETQYFGPGTRLLVL.

This chain connects TRBV11-2 to TRBJ2-2; D call uncertain. The CDR3 length is 14 residues. The V gene's germline CDR1 is SGHAT and CDR2 FQNNGV. The V gene lost 0 bases and the J gene lost 7 bases, with 9 bases spanning the gap. CDR3 DNA: TGTGCCAGCAGCTTAGAGAGCGTTATCGGGGAGCTGTTTTTT. Translating it yields CASSLESVIGELFF.